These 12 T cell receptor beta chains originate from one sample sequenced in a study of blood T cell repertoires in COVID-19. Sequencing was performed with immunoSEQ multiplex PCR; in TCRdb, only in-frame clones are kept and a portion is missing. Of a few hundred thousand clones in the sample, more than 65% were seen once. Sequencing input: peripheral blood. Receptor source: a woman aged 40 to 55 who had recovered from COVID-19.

CDR3 sequence: CASSLSPDRAGNTIYF. CDR3 DNA: TGTGCCAGCAGCTTATCCCCGGACAGGGCTGGAAACACCATATATTTT. The chain carries TRBV11-2 and TRBJ1-3, with 8 bases identical to TRBD1. J gave up 2 bases and V 2 bases, and 5 bases lay outside the gene matches. This CDR3 is 16 amino acids long. Germline V lookup: CDR1 SGHAT, CDR2 FQNNGV.

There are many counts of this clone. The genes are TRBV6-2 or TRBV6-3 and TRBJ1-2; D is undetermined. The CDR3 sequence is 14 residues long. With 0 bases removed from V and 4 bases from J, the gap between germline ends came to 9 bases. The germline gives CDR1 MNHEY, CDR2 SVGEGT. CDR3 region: CASSYSAVGYGYTF. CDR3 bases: TGTGCCAGCAGTTACTCGGCGGTTGGCTATGGCTACACCTTC.

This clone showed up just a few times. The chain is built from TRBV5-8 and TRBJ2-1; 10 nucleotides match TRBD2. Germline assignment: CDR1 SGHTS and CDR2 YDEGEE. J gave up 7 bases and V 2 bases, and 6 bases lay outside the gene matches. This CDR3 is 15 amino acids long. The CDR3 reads CASSFSAGGHNEQFF. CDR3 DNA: TGTGCCAGCAGCTTCTCAGCGGGGGGGCATAATGAGCAGTTCTTC.

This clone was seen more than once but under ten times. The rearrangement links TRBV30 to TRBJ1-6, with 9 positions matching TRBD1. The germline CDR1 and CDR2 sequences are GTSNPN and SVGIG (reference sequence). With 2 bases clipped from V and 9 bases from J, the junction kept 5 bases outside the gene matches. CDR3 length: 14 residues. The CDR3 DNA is TGTGCCTGGAGTTTGGGACAGGGTGGTTCACCCCTCCACTTT. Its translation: CAWSLGQGGSPLHF.

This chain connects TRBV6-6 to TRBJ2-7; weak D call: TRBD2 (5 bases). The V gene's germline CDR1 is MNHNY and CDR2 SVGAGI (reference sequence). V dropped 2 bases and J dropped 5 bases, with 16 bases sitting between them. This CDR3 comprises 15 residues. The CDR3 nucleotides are TGTGCCAGCAGTTACCCGCCGGGGATCGGCGACGAGCAGTACTTC. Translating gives CASSYPPGIGDEQYF.

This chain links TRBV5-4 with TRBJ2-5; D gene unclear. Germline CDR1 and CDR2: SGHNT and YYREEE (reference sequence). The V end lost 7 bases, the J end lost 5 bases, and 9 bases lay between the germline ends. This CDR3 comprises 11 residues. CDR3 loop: CASGPGETQYF. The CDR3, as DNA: TGTGCCAGCGGGCCTGGGGAGACCCAGTACTTC.

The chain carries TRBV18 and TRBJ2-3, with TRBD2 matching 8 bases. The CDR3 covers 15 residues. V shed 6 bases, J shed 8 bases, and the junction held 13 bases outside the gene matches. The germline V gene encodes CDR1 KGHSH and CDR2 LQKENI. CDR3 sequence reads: CASSPPGGALATQYF. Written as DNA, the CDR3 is TGTGCCAGCTCCCCTCCCGGGGGGGCGTTAGCTACGCAGTATTTT. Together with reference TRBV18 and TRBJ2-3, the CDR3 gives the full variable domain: NAGVMQNPRHLVRRRGQEARLRCSPMKGHSHVYWYRQLPEEGLKFMVYLQKENIIDESGMPKERFSAEFPKEGPSILRIQQVVRGDSAAYFCASSPPGGALATQYFGPGTRLTVL.

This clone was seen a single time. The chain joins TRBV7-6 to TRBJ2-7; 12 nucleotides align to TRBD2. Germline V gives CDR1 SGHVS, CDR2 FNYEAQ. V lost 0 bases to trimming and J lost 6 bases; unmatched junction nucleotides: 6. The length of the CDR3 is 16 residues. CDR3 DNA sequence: TGTGCCAGCAGCTTAGCGCCTAGCGGGGGGGCCTCCGAGCAGTACTTC. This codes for CASSLAPSGGASEQYF.

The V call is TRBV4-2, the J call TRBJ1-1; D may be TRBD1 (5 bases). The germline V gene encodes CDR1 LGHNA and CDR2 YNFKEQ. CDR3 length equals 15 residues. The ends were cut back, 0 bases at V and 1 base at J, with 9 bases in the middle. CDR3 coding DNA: TGTGCCAGCAGCCAAGATGGCGGGGGGAACACTGAAGCTTTCTTT. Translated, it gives CASSQDGGGNTEAFF.

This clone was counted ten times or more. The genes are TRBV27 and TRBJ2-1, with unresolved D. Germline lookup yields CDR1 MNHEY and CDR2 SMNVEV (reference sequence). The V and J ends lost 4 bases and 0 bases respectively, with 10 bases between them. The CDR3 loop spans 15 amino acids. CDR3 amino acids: CASSYFANSYNEQFF. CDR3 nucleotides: TGTGCCAGCAGTTATTTTGCTAACTCCTACAATGAGCAGTTCTTC.

CDR3 region: CASTSKRTEAFF. CDR3 DNA sequence: TGTGCCAGCACTTCTAAGAGGACTGAAGCTTTCTTT. The chain uses TRBV12-3 or TRBV12-4 and TRBJ1-1; no firm D call. This CDR3 has 12 amino acids. V was trimmed by 7 bases and J by 5 bases, leaving 11 bases between them.

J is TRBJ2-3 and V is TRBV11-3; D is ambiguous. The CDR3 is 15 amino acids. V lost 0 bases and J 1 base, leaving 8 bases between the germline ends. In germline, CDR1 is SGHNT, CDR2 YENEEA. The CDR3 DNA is TGTGCCAGCAGCTTAGAGTCTTCCGGCACAGATACGCAGTATTTT. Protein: CASSLESSGTDTQYF.